This TCR beta chain derives from a study of shared clonotypes between healthy human individuals. The study ran the assay at deep level. Sorted-subset replicate PCRs used around 200 ng of genomic DNA. This amount corresponded to tens of thousands of T cell genomes. Sequencing was performed with immunoSEQ multiplex PCR; in TCRdb, only in-frame clones are kept and a portion is missing. Of fewer than 1.4 million clones in the sample, 75% to 85% were seen once. Germline CDR1 KGHSH, CDR2 LQKENI. The CDR3 is 15 amino acids. The V end was cut by 4 bases, the J end by 5 bases, with 15 bases between. The material sequenced was memory CD4+ T cells from PBMCs. Subset meaning: CD45RA-negative fraction. The receptor comes from a man aged 18 to 30 in good health. Some clones in this sample may be carry-over from other donors' samples. V usage is TRBV18 and J usage is TRBJ1-5, with D perhaps matching TRBD1 (5 bases). The CDR3 is CASSRSTVADQPQHF. CDR3 DNA: TGTGCCAGCTCACGGTCGACAGTTGCGGATCAGCCCCAGCATTTT.